The clone carrying this T cell receptor beta chain has only a few counts. Trimming shortened V by 3 bases and J by 7 bases, and 16 bases separated the two germline ends. The CDR3 has 14 amino acids. Germline V gives CDR1 SGHDN, CDR2 FVKESK. TCRdb analysed the RT-PCR reads with MiXCR anew, one entry per CDR3 protein. The profile covers about 680,000 distinct CDR3 sequences, with approximately 15% appearing a single time and 3.6% taken by the ten largest. V usage is TRBV14 and J usage is TRBJ2-7; TRBD1 might be the D (6 bases). The sequencing sample was made of memory CD4+ T cells from blood. The source of this sequence is a female donor in good health, serving as a healthy control. CDR3 DNA sequence: TGTGCCAGCAGCCAGGGGGCCTACCCGGGGGAGCAGTACTTC. Amino acids: CASSQGAYPGEQYF. The full variable domain, in which reference TRBV14 and TRBJ2-7 provide the parts outside the CDR3, is EAGVTQFPSHSVIEKGQTVTLRCDPISGHDNLYWYRRVMGKEIKFLLHFVKESKQDESGMPNNRFLAERTGGTYSTLKVQPAELEDSGVYFCASSQGAYPGEQYFGPGTRLTVT.